The present T cell receptor (beta chain) was sequenced within a study of cytomegalovirus exposure and HLA in healthy donors. Study outcomes and limitations: The classifier, whose performance was assessed in both the original and validation cohorts, reportedly diagnosed cytomegalovirus status with high specificity and sensitivity. The dataset shows that most TCR sequences were rare, while some public TCRs occurred in many donors. Later analysis suggested links between common viral pathogens and several top significant clusters.

As for this clone: Its antigen is currently unknown.

Deletions cut 0 bases from V and 6 bases from J, with 18 bases between. Germline-derived CDR1 and CDR2 are MGHRA and YSYEKL. CDR3 length equals 17 residues. A multiplex PCR was run with 60 Vbeta primers and 13 Jbeta primers. The protocol was immunoSEQ multiplex PCR, while the TCRdb copy is restricted to in-frame clones and leaves out a portion. The sample holds around 190,000 clones, 70% to 80% seen once. This chain joins TRBV4-1 and TRBJ2-4, with D unclear. The sample comprised PBMCs. This sequence originates from a woman in her 50s in good health and CMV-seronegative. The CDR3 DNA reads TGCGCCAGCAGCCAAGATCTGGTCAGGCAACCCCTAAACATTCAGTACTTC. Its protein product is CASSQDLVRQPLNIQYF.